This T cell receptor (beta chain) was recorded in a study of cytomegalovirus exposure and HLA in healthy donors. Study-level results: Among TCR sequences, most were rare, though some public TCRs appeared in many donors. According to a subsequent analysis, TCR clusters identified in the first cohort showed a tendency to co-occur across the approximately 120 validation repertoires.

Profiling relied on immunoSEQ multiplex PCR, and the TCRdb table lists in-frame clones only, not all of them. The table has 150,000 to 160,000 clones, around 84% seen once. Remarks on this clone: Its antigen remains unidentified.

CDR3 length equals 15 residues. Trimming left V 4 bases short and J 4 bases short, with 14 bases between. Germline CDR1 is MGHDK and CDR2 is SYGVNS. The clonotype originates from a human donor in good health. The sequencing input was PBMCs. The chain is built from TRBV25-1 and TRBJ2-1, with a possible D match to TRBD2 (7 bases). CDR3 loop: CASSVRGARYNEQFF. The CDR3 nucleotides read TGTGCCAGCAGTGTTCGGGGGGCAAGGTACAATGAGCAGTTCTTC.